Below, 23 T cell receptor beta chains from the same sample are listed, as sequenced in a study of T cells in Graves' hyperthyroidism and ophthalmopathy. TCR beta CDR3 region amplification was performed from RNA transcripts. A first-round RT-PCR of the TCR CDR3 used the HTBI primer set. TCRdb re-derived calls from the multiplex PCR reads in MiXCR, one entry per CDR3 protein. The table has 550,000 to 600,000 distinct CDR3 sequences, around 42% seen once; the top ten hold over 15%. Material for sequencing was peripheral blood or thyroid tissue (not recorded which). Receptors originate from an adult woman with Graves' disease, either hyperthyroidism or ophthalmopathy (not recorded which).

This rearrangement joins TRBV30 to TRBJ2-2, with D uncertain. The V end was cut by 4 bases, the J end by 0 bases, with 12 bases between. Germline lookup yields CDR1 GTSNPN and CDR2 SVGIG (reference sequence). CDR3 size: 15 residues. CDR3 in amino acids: CAWNYGSTNTGELFF. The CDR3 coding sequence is TGTGCCTGGAACTACGGCAGCACGAACACCGGGGAGCTGTTTTTT.

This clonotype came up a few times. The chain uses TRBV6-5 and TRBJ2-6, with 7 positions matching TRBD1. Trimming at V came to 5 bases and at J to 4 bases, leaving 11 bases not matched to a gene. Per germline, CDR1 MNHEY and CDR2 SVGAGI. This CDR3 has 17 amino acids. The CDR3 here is CASSPTQGVYGANVLTF. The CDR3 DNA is TGTGCCAGCAGTCCCACCCAGGGGGTCTACGGGGCCAACGTCCTGACTTTC.

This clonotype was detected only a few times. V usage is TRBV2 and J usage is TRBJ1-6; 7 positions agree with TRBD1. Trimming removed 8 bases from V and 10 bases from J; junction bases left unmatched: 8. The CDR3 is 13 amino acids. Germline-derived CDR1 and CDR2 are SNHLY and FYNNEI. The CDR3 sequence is CASPWTGLSPLHF. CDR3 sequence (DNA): TGTGCCAGCCCCTGGACAGGTCTCTCACCCCTCCACTTT.

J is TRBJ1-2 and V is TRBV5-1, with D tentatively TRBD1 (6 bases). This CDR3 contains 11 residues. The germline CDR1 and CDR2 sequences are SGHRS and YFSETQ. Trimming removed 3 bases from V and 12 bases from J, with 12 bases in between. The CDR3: CASSWDTGHTF. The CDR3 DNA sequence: TGCGCCAGCAGCTGGGACACAGGGCACACCTTC.

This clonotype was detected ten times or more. The CDR3 loop reads CATRISKDNSPLHF. As DNA, the CDR3 is TGTGCCACCAGGATTTCAAAGGATAATTCACCCCTCCACTTT. V and J are TRBV15 and TRBJ1-6; D gene ambiguous. Germline assignment: CDR1 LNHNV and CDR2 YYDKDF (reference sequence). The V gene lost 6 bases and the J gene lost 5 bases, with 11 bases spanning the gap. This CDR3 spans 14 amino acids.

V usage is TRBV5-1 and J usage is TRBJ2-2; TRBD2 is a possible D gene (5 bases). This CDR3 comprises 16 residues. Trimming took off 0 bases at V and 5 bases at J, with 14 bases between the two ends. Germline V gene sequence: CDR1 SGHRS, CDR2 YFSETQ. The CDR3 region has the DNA TGCGCCAGCAGCTTGGCGGCTAACCGAGGGACCGGGGAGCTGTTTTTT. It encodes CASSLAANRGTGELFF.

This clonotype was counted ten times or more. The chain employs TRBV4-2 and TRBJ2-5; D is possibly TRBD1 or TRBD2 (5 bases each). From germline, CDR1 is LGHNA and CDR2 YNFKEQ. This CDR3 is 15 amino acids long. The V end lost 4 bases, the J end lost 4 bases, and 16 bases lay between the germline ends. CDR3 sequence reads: CASSRQSRGRETQYF. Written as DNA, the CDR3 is TGTGCCAGCAGCCGACAGTCTAGAGGGAGAGAGACCCAGTACTTC.

CDR3: CASSASTGAAETQYF. CDR3 coding DNA: TGTGCCAGCAGCGCCTCGACAGGGGCAGCAGAGACCCAGTACTTC. The chain combines TRBV5-4 with TRBJ2-5; 8 bases are shared with TRBD1. Unmatched junction bases numbered 9, after V lost 4 bases and J lost 4 bases. CDR3 length equals 15 residues. Germline loops: CDR1 SGHNT, CDR2 YYREEE (reference sequence). Filled out from reference TRBV5-4 and TRBJ2-5, the complete variable domain reads ETGVTQSPTHLIKTRGQQVTLRCSSQSGHNTVSWYQQALGQGPQFIFQYYREEENGRGNFPPRFSGLQFPNYSSELNVNALELDDSALYLCASSASTGAAETQYFGPGTRLLVL.

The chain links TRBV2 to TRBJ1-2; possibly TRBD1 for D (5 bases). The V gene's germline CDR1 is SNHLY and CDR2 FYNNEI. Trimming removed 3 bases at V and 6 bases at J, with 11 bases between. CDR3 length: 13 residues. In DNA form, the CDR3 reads TGTGCCAGCAGTGATACAGGATTTGATGGCTACACCTTC. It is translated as CASSDTGFDGYTF.

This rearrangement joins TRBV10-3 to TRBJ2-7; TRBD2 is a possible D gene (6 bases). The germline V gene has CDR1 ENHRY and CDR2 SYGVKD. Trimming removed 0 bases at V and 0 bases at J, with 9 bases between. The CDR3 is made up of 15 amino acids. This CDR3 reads CAISESVEGSYEQYF. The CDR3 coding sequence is TGTGCCATCAGTGAGTCGGTGGAGGGCTCCTACGAGCAGTACTTC.

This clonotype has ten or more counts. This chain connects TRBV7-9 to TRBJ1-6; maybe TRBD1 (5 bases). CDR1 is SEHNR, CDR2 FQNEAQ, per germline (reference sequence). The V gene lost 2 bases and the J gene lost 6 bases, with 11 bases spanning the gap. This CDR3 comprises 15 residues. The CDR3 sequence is CASSLPGLFNSPLHF. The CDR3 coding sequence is TGTGCCAGCAGCTTACCGGGGCTTTTTAATTCACCCCTCCACTTT. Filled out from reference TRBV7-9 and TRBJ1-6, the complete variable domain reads DTGVSQNPRHKITKRGQNVTFRCDPISEHNRLYWYRQTLGQGPEFLTYFQNEAQLEKSRLLSDRFSAERPKGSFSTLEIQRTEQGDSAMYLCASSLPGLFNSPLHFGNGTRLTVT.

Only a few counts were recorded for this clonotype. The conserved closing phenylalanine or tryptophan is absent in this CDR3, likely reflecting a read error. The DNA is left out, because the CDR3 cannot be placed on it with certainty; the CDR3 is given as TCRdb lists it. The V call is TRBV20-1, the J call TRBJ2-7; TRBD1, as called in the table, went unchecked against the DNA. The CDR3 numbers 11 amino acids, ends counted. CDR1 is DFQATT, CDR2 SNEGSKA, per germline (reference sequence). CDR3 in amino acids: CSARPPGLAVL.

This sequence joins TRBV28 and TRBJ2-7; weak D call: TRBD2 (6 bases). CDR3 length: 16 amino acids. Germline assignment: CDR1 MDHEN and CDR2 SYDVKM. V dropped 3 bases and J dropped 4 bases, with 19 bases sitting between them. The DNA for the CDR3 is TGTGCCAGCAGTTTCGATGTAGTGGGGACTCGTTACGAGCAGTACTTC. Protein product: CASSFDVVGTRYEQYF. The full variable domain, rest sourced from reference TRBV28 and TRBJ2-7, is DVKVTQSSRYLVKRTGEKVFLECVQDMDHENMFWYRQDPGLGLRLIYFSYDVKMKEKGDIPEGYSVSREKKERFSLILESASTNQTSMYLCASSFDVVGTRYEQYFGPGTRLTVT.

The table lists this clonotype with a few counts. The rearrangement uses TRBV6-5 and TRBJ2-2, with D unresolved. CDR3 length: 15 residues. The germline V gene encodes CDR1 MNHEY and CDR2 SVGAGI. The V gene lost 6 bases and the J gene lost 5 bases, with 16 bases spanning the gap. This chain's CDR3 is CASSSSLLGTGELFF. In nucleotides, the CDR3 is TGTGCCAGCAGCTCGAGCCTTCTGGGAACCGGGGAGCTGTTTTTT.

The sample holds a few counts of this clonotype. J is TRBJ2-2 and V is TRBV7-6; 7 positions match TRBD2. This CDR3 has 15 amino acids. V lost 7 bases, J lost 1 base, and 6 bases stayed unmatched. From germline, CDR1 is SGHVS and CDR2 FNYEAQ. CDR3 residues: CASTWDYLNTGELFF. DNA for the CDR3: TGTGCCAGCACTTGGGACTACCTGAACACCGGGGAGCTGTTTTTT. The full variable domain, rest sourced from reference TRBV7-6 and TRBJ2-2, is GAGVSQSPRYKVTKRGQDVALRCDPISGHVSLYWYRQALGQGPEFLTYFNYEAQQDKSGLPNDRFSAERPEGSISTLTIQRTEQRDSAMYRCASTWDYLNTGELFFGEGSRLTVL.

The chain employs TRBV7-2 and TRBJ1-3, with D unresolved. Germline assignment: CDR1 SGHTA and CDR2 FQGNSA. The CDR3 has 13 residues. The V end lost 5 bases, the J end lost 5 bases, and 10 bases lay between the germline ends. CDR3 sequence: CASSRPGRNTIYF. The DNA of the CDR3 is TGTGCCAGCAGCCGGCCGGGTCGAAACACCATATATTTT.

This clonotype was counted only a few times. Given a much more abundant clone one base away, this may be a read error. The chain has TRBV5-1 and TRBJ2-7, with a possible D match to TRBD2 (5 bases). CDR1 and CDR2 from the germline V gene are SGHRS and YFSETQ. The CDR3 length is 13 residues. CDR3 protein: CASSGNSAYEQHF. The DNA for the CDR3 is TGCGCCAGCAGTGGGAATAGCGCCTACGAGCAGCACTTC.

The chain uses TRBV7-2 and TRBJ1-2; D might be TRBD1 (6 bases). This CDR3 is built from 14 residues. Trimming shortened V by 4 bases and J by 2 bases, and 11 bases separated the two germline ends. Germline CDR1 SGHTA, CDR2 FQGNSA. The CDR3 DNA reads TGTGCCAGCAGCTCCCCTCAGGGGAACTATGGCTACACCTTC. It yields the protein CASSSPQGNYGYTF.

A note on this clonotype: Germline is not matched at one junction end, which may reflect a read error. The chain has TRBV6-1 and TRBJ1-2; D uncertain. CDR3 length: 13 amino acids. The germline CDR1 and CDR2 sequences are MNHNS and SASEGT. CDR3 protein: CARRPLAGYGYTF. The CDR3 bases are TGTGCCCGCAGGCCTCTTGCGGGCTATGGCTACACCTTC.

This CDR3 is CSVITGDYGYTF. The CDR3 coding sequence is TGCAGCGTCATCACAGGGGACTATGGCTACACCTTC. This chain links TRBV29-1 with TRBJ1-2; TRBD1 agrees at 7 bases. Germline V gene lookup returns CDR1 SQVTM and CDR2 ANQGSEA. The junction had 4 bases not matched to a gene; V was cut back by 6 bases and J by 3 bases. This CDR3 contains 12 residues.

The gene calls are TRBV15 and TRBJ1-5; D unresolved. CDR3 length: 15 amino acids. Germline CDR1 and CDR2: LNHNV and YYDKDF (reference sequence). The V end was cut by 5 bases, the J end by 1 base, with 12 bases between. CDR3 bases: TGTGCCACCAGCCCGATGGCTGGGAGCAATCAGCCCCAGCATTTT. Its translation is CATSPMAGSNQPQHF. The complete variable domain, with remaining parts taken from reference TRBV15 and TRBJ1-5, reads DAMVIQNPRYQVTQFGKPVTLSCSQTLNHNVMYWYQQKSSQAPKLLFHYYDKDFNNEADTPDNFQSRRPNTSFCFLDIRSPGLGDTAMYLCATSPMAGSNQPQHFGDGTRLSIL.

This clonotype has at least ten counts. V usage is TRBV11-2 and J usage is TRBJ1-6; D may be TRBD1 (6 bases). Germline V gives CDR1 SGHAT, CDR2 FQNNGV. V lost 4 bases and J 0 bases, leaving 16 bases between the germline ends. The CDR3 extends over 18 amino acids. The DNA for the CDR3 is TGTGCCAGCAGCTGGCGGAGGGACACGAGCTCCTATAATTCACCCCTCCACTTT. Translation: CASSWRRDTSSYNSPLHF.

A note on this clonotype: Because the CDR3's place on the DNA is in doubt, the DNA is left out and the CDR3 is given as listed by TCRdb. CDR3 protein: CASSFYICSARPGTGGLGQPQHF. V is TRBV7-9 and J is TRBJ1-5; the table's D call, TRBD1, has no DNA check behind it. A total of 23 residues make up the CDR3, ends included. Germline assignment: CDR1 SEHNR and CDR2 FQNEAQ (reference sequence).